This T cell receptor (beta chain) was obtained from a study of T cell repertoires in cytomegalovirus infection (dated by TCRdb to 2018 to 2020). For the wider study: The HLA type of each donor mattered for the analysis, because public TCR beta signatures pointed to carriage of CMV infection along with the matching HLA type.

V and J are truncated by 0 bases and 11 bases respectively, leaving an intervening sequence of 8 bases. The CDR3 measures 12 amino acids from cysteine to phenylalanine. Only the CDR3 region is kept as DNA, spanning 36 bases read in frame from base 1. From the germline V gene (reference sequence), CDR1 is LGHDT and CDR2 is YNNKEL. These reads were obtained on an Illumina HiSeq 1500. TCRdb ran its own pipeline on the public reads, namely fastp trimming at Q25 and MiXCR clone calling, and kept in-frame beta chains. Rows matching on CDR3 protein sequence are summarized as one entry with the most common DNA and genes. Counted in this sample were roughly 280,000 distinct CDR3 sequences; roughly an eighth of them appeared once. Of the sample, 8.8% is held by the ten largest clones. Of note for this clonotype: Its antigen remains unidentified. No qualities accompany the bases; no much larger clone lies one base away.

Study-level results and caveats: In both this cohort and an independent cohort of several hundred donors, the cumulative frequency of public TCR beta family members distinguished carriers of CMV infection plus the relevant HLA type. In the ex vivo response, HLA-C-restricted CMV-specific TCR beta clonotypes were dominant, and in two of eight donors the single most frequent clonotype came from this HLA-C-restricted group.

Sequencing was performed on PBMCs. This chain is built from TRBV3-1 and TRBJ2-1; the D segment cannot be called with confidence. The receptor was isolated from a human donor in good health (CMV status not recorded). Some clones in this sample may be carry-over from other donors' samples. The CDR3 in this case is CASSQDYIQQFF. The DNA reads TGTGCCAGCAGCCAAGACTACATTCAGCAGTTCTTC.